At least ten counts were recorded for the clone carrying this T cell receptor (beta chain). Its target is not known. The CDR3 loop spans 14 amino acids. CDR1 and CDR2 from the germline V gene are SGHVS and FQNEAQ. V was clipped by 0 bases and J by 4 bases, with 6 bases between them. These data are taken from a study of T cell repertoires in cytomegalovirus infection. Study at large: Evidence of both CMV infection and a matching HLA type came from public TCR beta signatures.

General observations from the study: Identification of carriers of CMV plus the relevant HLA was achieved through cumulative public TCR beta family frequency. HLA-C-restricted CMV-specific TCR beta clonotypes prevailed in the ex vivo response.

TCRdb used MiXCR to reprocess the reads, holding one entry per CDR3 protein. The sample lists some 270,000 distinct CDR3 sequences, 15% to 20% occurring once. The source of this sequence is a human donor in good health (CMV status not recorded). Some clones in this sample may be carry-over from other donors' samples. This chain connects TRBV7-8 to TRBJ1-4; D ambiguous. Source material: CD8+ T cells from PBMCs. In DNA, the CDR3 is TGTGCCAGCAGCTTAGCGGCATTTAATGAAAAACTGTTTTTT. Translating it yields CASSLAAFNEKLFF. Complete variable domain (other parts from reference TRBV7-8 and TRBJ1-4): GAGVSQSPRYKVAKRGQDVALRCDPISGHVSLFWYQQALGQGPEFLTYFQNEAQLDKSGLPSDRFFAERPEGSVSTLKIQRTQQEDSAVYLCASSLAAFNEKLFFGSGTQLSVL.